This T cell receptor beta chain was captured in a study of T cells in Graves' hyperthyroidism and ophthalmopathy. This CDR3 comprises 14 residues. The V gene lost 2 bases and the J gene lost 7 bases, with 14 bases spanning the gap. At least ten counts were recorded for this clonotype. The CDR3 regions of TCR beta were amplified from RNA transcripts. In the first-round RT-PCR of the TCR CDR3, the HTBI primer set was used. TCRdb independently ran MiXCR on the multiplex PCR reads; one entry per CDR3 protein. The sample includes roughly 840,000 distinct CDR3 sequences, over 35% of them seen just once. The sample comprised blood. This sequence joins TRBV12-3 or TRBV12-4 and TRBJ1-1, with a tentative D call TRBD1 (5 bases). This receptor was identified in a man younger than 35 with Graves' hyperthyroidism. The CDR3 bases are TGTGCCAGCAGTTTAAGTTCGGCAGGGCGTGAAGCTTTCTTT. It yields the protein CASSLSSAGREAFF.